The TCR beta chain described here comes from a study of OX40 agonist ivuxolimab in advanced cancers. Study-level background: An agonistic human IgG2 monoclonal antibody against OX40 (CD134) was given. Eligibility rules accepted prior anti-PD-1, anti-PD-L1 or anti-CTLA-4 therapy, and under 45% had some. Study-wide points: Mean expanded clone counts were higher in CD8+ than CD4+ T cells.

In the case of this clone: The antigen is unknown.

This table comes from immunoSEQ multiplex PCR, and its TCRdb copy is limited to in-frame clones, with some not included. The top ten hold less than 0.35% of the sample, which has 100,000 to 120,000 clones, approximately 89% seen once. The receptor was isolated from an adult with an advanced solid tumor such as melanoma, head and neck, liver or kidney cancer. Here the sequenced sample was CD4+ or CD8+ T cells sorted from blood, taken in a trial of the OX40 agonist ivuxolimab.

This CDR3 is CASTPGGGGTEAFF. CDR3 in DNA: TGTGCCAGCACCCCGGGTGGGGGTGGCACTGAAGCTTTCTTT. The chain couples TRBV28 to TRBJ1-1; tentative D call: TRBD1 (5 bases). V was clipped by 7 bases and J by 4 bases, with 16 bases between them. Germline V gives CDR1 MDHEN, CDR2 SYDVKM. The CDR3 is made up of 14 amino acids.